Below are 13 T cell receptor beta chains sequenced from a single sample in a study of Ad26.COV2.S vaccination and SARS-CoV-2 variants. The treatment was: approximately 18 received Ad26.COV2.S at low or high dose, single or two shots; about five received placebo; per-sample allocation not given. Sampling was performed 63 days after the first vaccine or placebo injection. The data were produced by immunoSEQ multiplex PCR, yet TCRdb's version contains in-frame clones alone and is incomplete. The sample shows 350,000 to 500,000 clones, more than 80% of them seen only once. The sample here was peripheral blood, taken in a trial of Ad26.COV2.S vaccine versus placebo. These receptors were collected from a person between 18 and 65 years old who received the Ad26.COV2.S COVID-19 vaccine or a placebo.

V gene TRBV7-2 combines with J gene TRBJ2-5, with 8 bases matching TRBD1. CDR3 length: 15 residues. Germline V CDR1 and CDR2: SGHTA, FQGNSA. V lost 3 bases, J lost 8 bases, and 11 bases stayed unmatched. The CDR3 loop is CASSFATGVKRTQYF. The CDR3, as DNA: TGTGCCAGCAGCTTCGCGACAGGGGTAAAGAGAACCCAGTACTTC.

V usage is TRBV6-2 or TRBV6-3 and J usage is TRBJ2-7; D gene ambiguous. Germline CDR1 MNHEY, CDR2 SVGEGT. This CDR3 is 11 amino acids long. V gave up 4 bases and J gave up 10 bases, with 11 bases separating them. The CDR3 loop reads CASSSTVIQYF. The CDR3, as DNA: TGTGCCAGCAGTTCCACGGTTATACAGTACTTC.

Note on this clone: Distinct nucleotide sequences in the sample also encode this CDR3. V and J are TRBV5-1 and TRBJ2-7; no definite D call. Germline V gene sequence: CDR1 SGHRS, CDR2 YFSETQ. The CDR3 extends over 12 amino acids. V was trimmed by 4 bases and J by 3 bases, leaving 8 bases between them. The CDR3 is CASSPDGYEQYF. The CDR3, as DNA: TGCGCCAGCAGCCCCGACGGCTACGAGCAGTACTTC.

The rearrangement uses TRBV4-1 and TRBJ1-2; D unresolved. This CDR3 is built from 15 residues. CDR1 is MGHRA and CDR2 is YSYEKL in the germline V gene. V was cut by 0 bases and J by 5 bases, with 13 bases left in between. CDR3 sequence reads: CASSQDHAQSYGYTF. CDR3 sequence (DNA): TGCGCCAGCAGCCAAGATCACGCCCAGAGTTATGGCTACACCTTC.

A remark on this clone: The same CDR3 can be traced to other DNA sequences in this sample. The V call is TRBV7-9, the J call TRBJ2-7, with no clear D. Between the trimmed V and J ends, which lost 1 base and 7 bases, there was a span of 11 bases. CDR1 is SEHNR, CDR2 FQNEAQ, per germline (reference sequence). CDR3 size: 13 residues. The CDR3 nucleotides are TGTGCCAGCAGCTTAGGTAGGGTGGGGGAGCAGTACTTC. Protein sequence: CASSLGRVGEQYF.

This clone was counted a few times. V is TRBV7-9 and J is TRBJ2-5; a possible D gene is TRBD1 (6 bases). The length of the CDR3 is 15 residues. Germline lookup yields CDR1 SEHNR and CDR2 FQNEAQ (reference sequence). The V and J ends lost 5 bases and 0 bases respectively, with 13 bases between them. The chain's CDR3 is CASSHRDTYQETQYF. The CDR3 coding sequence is TGTGCCAGCAGCCATCGGGACACTTACCAAGAGACCCAGTACTTC.

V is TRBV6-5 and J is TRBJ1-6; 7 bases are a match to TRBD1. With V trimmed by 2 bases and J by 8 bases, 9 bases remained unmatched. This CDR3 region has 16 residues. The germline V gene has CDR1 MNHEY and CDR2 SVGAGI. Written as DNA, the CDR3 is TGTGCCAGCAGTTACAAGAGTCGGACAGGCTATTCACCCCTCCACTTT. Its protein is CASSYKSRTGYSPLHF.

In DNA, the CDR3 is TGTGCCAGCAGTCCCGACAGGACGAGGAATGAGCAGTTCTTC. It translates to CASSPDRTRNEQFF. The J gene is TRBJ2-1, the V gene TRBV6-5, with D tentatively TRBD1 (6 bases). The CDR3 extends over 14 amino acids. The germline V gene encodes CDR1 MNHEY and CDR2 SVGAGI. V dropped 5 bases and J dropped 7 bases, with 15 bases sitting between them.

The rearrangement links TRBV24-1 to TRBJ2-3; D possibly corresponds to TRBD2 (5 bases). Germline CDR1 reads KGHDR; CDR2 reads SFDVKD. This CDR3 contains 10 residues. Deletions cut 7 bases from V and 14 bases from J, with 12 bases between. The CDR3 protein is CATRRDSRYF. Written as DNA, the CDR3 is TGTGCCACCAGGAGGGATTCACGGTATTTT.

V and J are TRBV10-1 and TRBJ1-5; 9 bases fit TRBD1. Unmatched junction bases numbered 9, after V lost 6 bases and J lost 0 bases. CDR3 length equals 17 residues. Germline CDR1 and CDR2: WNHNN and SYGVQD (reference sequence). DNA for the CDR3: TGCGCCAGCAGACCTAGGACAGGGGAGTCTAGCAATCAGCCCCAGCATTTT. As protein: CASRPRTGESSNQPQHF.

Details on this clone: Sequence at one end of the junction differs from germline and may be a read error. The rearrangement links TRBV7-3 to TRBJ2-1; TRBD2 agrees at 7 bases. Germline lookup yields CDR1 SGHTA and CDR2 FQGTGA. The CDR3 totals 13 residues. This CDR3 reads CASSLTIGTKEIF. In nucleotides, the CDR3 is TGTGCCAGCAGCTTAACAATTGGGACTAAGGAAATCTTC.

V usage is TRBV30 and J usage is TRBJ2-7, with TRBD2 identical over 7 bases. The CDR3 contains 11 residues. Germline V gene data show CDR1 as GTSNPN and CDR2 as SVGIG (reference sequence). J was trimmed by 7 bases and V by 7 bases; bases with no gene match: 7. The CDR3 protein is CASGGGGEQYF. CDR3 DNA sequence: TGTGCCTCGGGGGGAGGCGGTGAGCAGTACTTC.

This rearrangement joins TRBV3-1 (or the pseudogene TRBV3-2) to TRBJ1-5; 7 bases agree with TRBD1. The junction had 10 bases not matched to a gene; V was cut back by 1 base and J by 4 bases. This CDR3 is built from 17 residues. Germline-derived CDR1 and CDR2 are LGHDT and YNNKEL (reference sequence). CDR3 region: CASSQGRGRTGNQPQHF. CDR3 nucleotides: TGTGCCAGCAGCCAAGGTAGGGGGCGCACGGGGAATCAGCCCCAGCATTTT.